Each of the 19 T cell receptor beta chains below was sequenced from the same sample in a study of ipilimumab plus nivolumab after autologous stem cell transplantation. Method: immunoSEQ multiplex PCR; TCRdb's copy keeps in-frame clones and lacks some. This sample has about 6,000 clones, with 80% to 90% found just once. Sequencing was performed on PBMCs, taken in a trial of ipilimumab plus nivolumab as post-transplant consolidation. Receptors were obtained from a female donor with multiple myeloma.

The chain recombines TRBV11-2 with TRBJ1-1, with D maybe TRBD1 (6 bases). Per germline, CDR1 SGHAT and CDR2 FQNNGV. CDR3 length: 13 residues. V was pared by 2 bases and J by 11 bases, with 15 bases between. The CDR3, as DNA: TGTGCCAGCAGCTTACTGAATGAGGGGGGTGCTTTCTTT. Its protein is CASSLLNEGGAFF.

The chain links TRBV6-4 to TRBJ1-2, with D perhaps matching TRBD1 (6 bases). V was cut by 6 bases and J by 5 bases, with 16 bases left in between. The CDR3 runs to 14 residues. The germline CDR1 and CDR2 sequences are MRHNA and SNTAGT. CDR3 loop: CASSATRTAYGYTF. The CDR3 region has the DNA TGTGCCAGCAGCGCAACCAGGACAGCTTATGGCTACACCTTC.

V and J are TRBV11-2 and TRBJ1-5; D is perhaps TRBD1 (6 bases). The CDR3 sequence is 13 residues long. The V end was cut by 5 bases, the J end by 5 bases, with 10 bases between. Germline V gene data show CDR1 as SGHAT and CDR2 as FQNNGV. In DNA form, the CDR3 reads TGTGCCAGCAGCAAACAGGGAGATCAGCCCCAGCATTTT. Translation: CASSKQGDQPQHF.

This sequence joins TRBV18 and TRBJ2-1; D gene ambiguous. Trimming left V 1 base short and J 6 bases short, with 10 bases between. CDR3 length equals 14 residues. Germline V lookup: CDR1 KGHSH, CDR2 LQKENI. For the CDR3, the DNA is TGTGCCAGCTCACCACTGATCCCTGGCAATGAGCAGTTCTTC. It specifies CASSPLIPGNEQFF.

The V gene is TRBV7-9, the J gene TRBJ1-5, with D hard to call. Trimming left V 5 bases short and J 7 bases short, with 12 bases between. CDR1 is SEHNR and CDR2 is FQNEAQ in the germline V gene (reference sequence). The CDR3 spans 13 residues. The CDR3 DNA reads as TGTGCCAGCAGCGCTGAGGTCCTACAGCCCCAGCATTTT. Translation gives CASSAEVLQPQHF.

The CDR3 DNA reads TGTGCCATCACGGTACAGGGCGGGTCCACTGAAGCTTTCTTT. Encoded protein: CAITVQGGSTEAFF. The chain uses TRBV10-3 and TRBJ1-1; D possibly corresponds to TRBD1 (6 bases). V lost 7 bases and J lost 4, with 16 bases in between. The V gene's germline CDR1 is ENHRY and CDR2 SYGVKD. CDR3 size: 14 residues.

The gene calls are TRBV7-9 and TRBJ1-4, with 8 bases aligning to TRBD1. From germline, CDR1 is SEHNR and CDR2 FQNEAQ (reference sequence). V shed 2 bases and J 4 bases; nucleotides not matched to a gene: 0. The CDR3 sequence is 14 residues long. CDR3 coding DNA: TGTGCCAGCAGCTTAACAGGGGGTAATGAAAAACTGTTTTTT. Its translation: CASSLTGGNEKLFF.

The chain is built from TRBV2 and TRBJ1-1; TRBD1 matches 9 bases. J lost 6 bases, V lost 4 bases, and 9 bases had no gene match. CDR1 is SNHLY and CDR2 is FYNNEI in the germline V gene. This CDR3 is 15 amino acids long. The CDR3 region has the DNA TGTGCCAGCAGTGGAAAGGACAGGGGCAGCTCTGAAGCTTTCTTT. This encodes CASSGKDRGSSEAFF.

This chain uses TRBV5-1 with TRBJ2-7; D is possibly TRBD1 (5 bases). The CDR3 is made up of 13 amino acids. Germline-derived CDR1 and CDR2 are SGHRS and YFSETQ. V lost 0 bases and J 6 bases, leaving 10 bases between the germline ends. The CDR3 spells CASSLGGSSEQYF. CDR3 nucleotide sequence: TGCGCCAGCAGCTTGGGGGGCTCTAGCGAGCAGTACTTC.

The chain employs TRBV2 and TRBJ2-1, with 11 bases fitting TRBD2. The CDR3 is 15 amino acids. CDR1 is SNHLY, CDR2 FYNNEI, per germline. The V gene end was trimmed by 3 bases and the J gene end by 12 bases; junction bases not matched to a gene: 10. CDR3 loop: CASSELAGGRSGQFF. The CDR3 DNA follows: TGTGCCAGCAGTGAGCTAGCGGGAGGACGGTCGGGGCAGTTCTTC.

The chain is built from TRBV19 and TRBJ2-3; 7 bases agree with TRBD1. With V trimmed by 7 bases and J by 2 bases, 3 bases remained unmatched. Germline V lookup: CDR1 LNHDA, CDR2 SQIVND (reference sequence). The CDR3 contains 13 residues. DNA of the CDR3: TGTGCCAGTACGGGGACAGTCACAGATACGCAGTATTTT. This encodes CASTGTVTDTQYF.

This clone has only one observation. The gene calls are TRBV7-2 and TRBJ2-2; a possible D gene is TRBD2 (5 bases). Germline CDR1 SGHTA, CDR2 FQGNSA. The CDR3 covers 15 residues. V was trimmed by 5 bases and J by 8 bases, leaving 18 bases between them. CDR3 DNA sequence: TGTGCCAGCAGCAGGAAGGCCGCGGACTCGGGGGAGCTGTTTTTT. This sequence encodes CASSRKAADSGELFF. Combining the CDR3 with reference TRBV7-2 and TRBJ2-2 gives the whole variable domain GAGVSQSPSNKVTEKGKDVELRCDPISGHTALYWYRQSLGQGLEFLIYFQGNSAPDKSGLPSDRFSAERTGGSVSTLTIQRTQQEDSAVYLCASSRKAADSGELFFGEGSRLTVL.

DNA for the CDR3: TGTGCCAGCAGCTTACCATTGGGCTCTGGAAACACCATATATTTT. Translated: CASSLPLGSGNTIYF. The gene calls are TRBV7-9 and TRBJ1-3; unclear D gene. The CDR3 extends over 15 amino acids. Germline V gives CDR1 SEHNR, CDR2 FQNEAQ (reference sequence). Trimming cost V 2 bases and J 0 bases, with 8 bases left between them. Together with reference TRBV7-9 and TRBJ1-3, the CDR3 gives the full variable domain: DTGVSQNPRHKITKRGQNVTFRCDPISEHNRLYWYRQTLGQGPEFLTYFQNEAQLEKSRLLSDRFSAERPKGSFSTLEIQRTEQGDSAMYLCASSLPLGSGNTIYFGEGSWLTVV.

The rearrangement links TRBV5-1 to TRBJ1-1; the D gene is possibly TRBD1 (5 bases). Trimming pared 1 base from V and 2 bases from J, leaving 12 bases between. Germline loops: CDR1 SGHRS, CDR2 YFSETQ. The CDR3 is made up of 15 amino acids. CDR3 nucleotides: TGCGCCAGCAGCTTGTTGGGGGGAGACAACACTGAAGCTTTCTTT. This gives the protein CASSLLGGDNTEAFF.

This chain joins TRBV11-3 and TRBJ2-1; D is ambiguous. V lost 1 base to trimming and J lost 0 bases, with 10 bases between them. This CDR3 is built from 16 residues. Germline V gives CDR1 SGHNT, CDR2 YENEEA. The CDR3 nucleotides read TGTGCCAGCAGCTTAGGTTCCTATAGCTCCTACAATGAGCAGTTCTTC. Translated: CASSLGSYSSYNEQFF. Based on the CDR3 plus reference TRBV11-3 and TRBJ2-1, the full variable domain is EAGVVQSPRYKIIEKKQPVAFWCNPISGHNTLYWYLQNLGQGPELLIRYENEEAVDDSQLPKDRFSAERLKGVDSTLKIQPAELGDSAVYLCASSLGSYSSYNEQFFGPGTRLTVL.

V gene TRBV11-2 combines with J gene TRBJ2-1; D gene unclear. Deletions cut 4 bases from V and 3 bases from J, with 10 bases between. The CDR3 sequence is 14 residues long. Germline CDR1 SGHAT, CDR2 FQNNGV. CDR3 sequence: CASSSLSRYNEQFF. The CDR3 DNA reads TGTGCCAGCAGCTCCCTCAGCCGCTACAATGAGCAGTTCTTC.

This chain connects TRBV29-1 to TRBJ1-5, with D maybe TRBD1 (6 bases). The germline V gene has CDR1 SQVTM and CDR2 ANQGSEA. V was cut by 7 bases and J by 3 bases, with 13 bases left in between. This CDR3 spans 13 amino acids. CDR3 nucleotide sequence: TGCAGCGCCCAACAGGGAATCAATCAGCCCCAGCATTTT. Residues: CSAQQGINQPQHF. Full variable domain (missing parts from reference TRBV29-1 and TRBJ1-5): SAVISQKPSRDICQRGTSLTIQCQVDSQVTMMFWYRQQPGQSLTLIATANQGSEATYESGFVIDKFPISRPNLTFSTLTVSNMSPEDSSIYLCSAQQGINQPQHFGDGTRLSIL.

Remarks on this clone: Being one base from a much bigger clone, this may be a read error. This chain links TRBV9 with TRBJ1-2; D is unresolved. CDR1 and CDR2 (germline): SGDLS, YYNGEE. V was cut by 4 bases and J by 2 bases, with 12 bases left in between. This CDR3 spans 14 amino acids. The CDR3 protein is CASSPDVGNYGYTF. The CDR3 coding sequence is TGTGCCAGCAGCCCTGACGTGGGGAACTATGGCTACACCTTC. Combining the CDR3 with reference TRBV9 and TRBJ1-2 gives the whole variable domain DSGVTQTPKHLITATGQRVTLRCSPRSGDLSVYWYQQSLDQGLQFLIQYYNGEERAKGNILERFSAQQFPDLHSELNLSSLELGDSALYFCASSPDVGNYGYTFGSGTRLTVV.

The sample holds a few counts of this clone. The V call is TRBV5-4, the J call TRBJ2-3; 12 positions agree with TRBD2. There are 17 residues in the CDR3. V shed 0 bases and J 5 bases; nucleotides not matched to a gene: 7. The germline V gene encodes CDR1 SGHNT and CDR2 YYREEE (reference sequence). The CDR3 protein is CASSLAPASGRGDTQYF. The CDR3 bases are TGTGCCAGCAGCTTGGCCCCGGCTAGCGGGAGGGGAGATACGCAGTATTTT.